This TCR beta chain was found in a study of metastatic and nonmetastatic thyroid tumors. Findings and limits, study-wide: TCR beta diversity was reportedly significantly higher in malignant thyroid tumors than benign nodules, in blood and tumor.

Patients underwent thyroid surgery, and none had received any treatment before it. Original methodology: It was from CDR3 differences across clinicopathological groups that a distant-metastasis classifier for papillary thyroid cancer was built. TCRdb ran MiXCR on the PCR reads. What appears here as the V and J calls and clone size reflects TCRdb's work, not the paper's. The sample consists of about 28,000 clones, 20% to 25% of them appearing once. The ends were cut back, 4 bases at V and 3 bases at J, with 14 bases in the middle. Germline-derived CDR1 and CDR2 are SGHRS and YFSETQ. This CDR3 has 14 amino acids. At least ten counts were recorded for this clone. Its antigen remains unknown.

Source material: blood. The receptor was derived from a female donor with papillary thyroid cancer or a benign thyroid nodule (not recorded which). Some clones in this sample may be carry-over from other donors' samples. The chain has TRBV5-1 and TRBJ2-7; D is unclear. DNA of the CDR3: TGCGCCAGCAGCCCGGCGGCCCAAATCTACGAGCAGTACTTC. Its translation is CASSPAAQIYEQYF. The full variable domain, with the rest looked up from reference TRBV5-1 and TRBJ2-7, is KAGVTQTPRYLIKTRGQQVTLSCSPISGHRSVSWYQQTPGQGLQFLFEYFSETQRNKGNFPGRFSGRQFSNSRSEMNVSTLELGDSALYLCASSPAAQIYEQYFGPGTRLTVT.